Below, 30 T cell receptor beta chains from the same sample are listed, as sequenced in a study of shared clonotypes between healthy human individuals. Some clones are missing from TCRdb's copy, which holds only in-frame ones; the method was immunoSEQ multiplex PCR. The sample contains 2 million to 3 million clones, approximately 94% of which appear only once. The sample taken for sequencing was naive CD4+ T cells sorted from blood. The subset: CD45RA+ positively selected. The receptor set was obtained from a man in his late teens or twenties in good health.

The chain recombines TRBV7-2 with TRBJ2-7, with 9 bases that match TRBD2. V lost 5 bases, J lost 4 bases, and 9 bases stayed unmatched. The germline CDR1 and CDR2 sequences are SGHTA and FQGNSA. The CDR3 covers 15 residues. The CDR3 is CASSHGGTSWYEQYF. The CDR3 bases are TGTGCCAGCAGCCACGGTGGGACTAGCTGGTACGAGCAGTACTTC.

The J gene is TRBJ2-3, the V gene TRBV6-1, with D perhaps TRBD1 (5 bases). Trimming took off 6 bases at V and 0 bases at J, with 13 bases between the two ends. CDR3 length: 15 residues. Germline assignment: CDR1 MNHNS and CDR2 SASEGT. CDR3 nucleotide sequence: TGTGCCAGCAGCATGGGGCCCCGAAGCACAGATACGCAGTATTTT. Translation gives CASSMGPRSTDTQYF.

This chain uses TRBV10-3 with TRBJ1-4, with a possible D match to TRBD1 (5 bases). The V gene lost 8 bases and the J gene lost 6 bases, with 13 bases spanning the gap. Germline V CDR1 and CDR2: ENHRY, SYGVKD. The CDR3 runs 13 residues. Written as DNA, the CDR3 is TGTGCCATCGGGGCGGGGTTGGATGAAAAACTGTTTTTT. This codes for CAIGAGLDEKLFF.

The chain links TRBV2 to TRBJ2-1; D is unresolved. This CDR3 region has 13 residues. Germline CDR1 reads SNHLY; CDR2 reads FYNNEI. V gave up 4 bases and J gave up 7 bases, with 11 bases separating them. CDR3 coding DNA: TGTGCCAGCAGTGGGCAGACTGTAAATGAGCAGTTCTTC. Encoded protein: CASSGQTVNEQFF.

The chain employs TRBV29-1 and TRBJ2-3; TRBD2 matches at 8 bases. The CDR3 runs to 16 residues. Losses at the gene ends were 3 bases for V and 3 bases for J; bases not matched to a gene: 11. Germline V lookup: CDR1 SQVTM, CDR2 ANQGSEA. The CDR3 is CSVEGLGGGPTDTQYF. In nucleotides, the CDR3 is TGCAGCGTTGAGGGGCTTGGCGGGGGGCCTACAGATACGCAGTATTTT.

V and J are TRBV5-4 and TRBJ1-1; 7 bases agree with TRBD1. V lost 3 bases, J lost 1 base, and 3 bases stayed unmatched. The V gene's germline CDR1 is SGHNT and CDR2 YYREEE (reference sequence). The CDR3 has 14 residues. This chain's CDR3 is CASSWGTENTEAFF. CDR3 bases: TGTGCCAGCAGCTGGGGGACAGAGAACACTGAAGCTTTCTTT.

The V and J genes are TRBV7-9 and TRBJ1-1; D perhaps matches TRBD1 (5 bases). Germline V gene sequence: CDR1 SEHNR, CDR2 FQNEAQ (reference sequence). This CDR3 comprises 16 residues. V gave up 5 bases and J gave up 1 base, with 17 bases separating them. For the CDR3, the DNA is TGTGCCAGCAGCCCCACCCCGGGACGCAAGAACACTGAAGCTTTCTTT. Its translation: CASSPTPGRKNTEAFF.

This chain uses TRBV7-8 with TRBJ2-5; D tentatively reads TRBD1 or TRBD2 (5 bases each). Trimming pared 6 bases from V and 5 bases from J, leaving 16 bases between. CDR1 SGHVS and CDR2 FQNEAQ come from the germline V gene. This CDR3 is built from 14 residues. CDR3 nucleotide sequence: TGTGCCAGCAGACTCCGGGACCTAAGGGAGACCCAGTACTTC. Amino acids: CASRLRDLRETQYF.

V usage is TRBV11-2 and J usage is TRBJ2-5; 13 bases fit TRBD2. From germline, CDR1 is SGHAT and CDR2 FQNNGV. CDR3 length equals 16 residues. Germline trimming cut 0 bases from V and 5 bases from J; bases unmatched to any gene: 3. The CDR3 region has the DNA TGTGCCAGCAGCTTAGAACTAGCGGGAGGGTGGGAGACCCAGTACTTC. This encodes CASSLELAGGWETQYF.

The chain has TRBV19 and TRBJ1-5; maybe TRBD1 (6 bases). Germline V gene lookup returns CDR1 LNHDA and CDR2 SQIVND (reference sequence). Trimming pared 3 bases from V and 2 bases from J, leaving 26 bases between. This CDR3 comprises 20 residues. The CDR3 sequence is CASSMISDASGGLGNQPQHF. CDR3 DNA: TGTGCCAGTAGTATGATTTCCGACGCCTCGGGGGGGCTTGGCAATCAGCCCCAGCATTTT.

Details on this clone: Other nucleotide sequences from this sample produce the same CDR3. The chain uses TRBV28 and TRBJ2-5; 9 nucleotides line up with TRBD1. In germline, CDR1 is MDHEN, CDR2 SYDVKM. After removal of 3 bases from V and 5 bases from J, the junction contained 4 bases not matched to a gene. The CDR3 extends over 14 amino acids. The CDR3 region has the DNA TGTGCCAGCAGTTTGGGACAGGGAAGGGAGACCCAGTACTTC. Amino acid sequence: CASSLGQGRETQYF.

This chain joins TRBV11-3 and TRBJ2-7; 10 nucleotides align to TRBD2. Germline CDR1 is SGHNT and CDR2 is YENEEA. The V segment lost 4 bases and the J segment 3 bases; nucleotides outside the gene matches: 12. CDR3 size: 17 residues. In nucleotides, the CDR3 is TGTGCCAGCAGCTGGACGGAGGGACTAGCGCATTTCTACGAGCAGTACTTC. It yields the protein CASSWTEGLAHFYEQYF.

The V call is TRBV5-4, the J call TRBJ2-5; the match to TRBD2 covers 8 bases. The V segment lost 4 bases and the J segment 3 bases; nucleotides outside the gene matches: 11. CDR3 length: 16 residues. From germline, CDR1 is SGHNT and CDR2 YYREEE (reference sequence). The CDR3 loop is CASSRNGGAGKETQYF. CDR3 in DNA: TGTGCCAGCAGCCGAAACGGGGGGGCGGGAAAAGAGACCCAGTACTTC.

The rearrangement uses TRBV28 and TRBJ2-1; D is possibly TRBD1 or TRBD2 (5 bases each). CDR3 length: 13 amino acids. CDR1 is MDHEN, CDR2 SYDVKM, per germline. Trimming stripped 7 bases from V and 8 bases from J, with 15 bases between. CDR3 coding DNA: TGTGCCAGCAAGTCCCCTAGCAGGGATGAGCAGTTCTTC. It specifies CASKSPSRDEQFF.

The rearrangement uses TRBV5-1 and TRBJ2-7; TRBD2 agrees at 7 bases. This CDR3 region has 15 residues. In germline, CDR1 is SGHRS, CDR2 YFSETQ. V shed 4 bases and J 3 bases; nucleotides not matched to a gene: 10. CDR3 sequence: CASSPRYGGSYEQYF. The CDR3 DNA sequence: TGCGCCAGCAGCCCTCGGTACGGCGGGAGCTACGAGCAGTACTTC.

The CDR3 nucleotides read TGTGCCAGCAGCCGGACACTAAACACTGAAGCTTTCTTT. Protein sequence: CASSRTLNTEAFF. This sequence joins TRBV7-9 and TRBJ1-1, with D perhaps matching TRBD1 (5 bases). The CDR3 runs to 13 residues. Trimming took 5 bases from V and 2 from J, leaving 9 bases between them. Germline CDR1 SEHNR, CDR2 FQNEAQ (reference sequence). Full variable domain (rest looked up from reference TRBV7-9 and TRBJ1-1): DTGVSQNPRHKITKRGQNVTFRCDPISEHNRLYWYRQTLGQGPEFLTYFQNEAQLEKSRLLSDRFSAERPKGSFSTLEIQRTEQGDSAMYLCASSRTLNTEAFFGQGTRLTVV.

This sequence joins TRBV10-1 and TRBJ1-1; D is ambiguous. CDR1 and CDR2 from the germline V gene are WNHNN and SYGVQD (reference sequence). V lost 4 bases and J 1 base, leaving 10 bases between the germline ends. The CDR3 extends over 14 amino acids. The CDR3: CASSAGTTNTEAFF. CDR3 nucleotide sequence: TGCGCCAGCAGTGCGGGCACAACGAACACTGAAGCTTTCTTT.

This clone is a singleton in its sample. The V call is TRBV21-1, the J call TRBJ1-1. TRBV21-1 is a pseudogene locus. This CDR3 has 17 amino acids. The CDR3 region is CASSKGARLGLNTEAFF. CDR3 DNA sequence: TGTGCCAGCAGCAAAGGGGCCCGACTAGGCTTGAACACTGAAGCTTTCTTT.

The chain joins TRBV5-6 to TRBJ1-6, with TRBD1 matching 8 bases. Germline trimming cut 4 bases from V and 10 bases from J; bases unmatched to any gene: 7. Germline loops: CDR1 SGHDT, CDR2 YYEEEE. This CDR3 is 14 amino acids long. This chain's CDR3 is CASSPTGTGSPLHF. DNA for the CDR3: TGTGCCAGCAGCCCTACAGGGACAGGATCACCCCTCCACTTT.

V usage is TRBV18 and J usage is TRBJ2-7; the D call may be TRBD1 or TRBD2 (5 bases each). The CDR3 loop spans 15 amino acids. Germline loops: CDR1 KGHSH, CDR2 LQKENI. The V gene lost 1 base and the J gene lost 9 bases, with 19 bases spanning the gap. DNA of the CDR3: TGTGCCAGCTCACCACGGGACGGCCGGACCAACCCGCAGTACTTC. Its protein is CASSPRDGRTNPQYF.

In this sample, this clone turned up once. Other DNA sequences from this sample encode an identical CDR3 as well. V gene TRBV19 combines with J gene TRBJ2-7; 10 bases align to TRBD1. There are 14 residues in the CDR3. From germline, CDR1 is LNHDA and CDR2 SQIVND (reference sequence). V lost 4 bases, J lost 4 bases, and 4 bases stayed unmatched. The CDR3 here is CASSREGQGYEQYF. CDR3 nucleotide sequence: TGTGCCAGTAGTAGGGAGGGACAGGGGTACGAGCAGTACTTC. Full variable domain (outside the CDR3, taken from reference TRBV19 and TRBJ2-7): DGGITQSPKYLFRKEGQNVTLSCEQNLNHDAMYWYRQDPGQGLRLIYYSQIVNDFQKGDIAEGYSVSREKKESFPLTVTSAQKNPTAFYLCASSREGQGYEQYFGPGTRLTVT.

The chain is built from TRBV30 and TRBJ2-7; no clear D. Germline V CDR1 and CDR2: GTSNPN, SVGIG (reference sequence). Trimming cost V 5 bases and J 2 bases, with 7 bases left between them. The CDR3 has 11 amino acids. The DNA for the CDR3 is TGTGCCTGGGGAATTCCCTACGAGCAGTACTTC. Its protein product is CAWGIPYEQYF.

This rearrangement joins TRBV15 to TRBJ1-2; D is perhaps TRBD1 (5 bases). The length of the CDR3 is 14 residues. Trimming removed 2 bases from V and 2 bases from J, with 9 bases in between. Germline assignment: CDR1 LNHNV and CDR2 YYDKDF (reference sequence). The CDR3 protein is CATSRQGENYGYTF. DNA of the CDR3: TGTGCCACCAGCAGACAGGGCGAGAACTATGGCTACACCTTC. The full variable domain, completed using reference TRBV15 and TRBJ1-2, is DAMVIQNPRYQVTQFGKPVTLSCSQTLNHNVMYWYQQKSSQAPKLLFHYYDKDFNNEADTPDNFQSRRPNTSFCFLDIRSPGLGDTAMYLCATSRQGENYGYTFGSGTRLTVV.

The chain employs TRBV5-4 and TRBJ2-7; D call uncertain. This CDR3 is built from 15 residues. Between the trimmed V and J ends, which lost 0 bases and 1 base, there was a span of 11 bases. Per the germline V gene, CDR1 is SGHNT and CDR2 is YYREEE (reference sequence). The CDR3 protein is CASSLGPGGSYEQYF. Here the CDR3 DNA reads TGTGCCAGCAGCTTGGGGCCAGGTGGATCCTACGAGCAGTACTTC. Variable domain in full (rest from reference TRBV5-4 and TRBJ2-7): ETGVTQSPTHLIKTRGQQVTLRCSSQSGHNTVSWYQQALGQGPQFIFQYYREEENGRGNFPPRFSGLQFPNYSSELNVNALELDDSALYLCASSLGPGGSYEQYFGPGTRLTVT.

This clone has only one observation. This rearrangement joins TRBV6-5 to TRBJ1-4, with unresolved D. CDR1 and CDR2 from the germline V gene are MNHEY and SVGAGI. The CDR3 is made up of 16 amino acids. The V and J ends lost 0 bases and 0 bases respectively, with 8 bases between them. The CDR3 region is CASSYSPSPTNEKLFF. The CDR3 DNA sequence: TGTGCCAGCAGTTACTCGCCCAGTCCAACTAATGAAAAACTGTTTTTT.

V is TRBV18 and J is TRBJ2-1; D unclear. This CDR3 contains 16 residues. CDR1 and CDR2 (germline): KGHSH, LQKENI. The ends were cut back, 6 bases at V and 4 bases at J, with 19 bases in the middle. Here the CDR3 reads CASSRTRVLWYNEQFF. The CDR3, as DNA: TGTGCCAGCTCCCGCACGCGTGTATTATGGTACAATGAGCAGTTCTTC.

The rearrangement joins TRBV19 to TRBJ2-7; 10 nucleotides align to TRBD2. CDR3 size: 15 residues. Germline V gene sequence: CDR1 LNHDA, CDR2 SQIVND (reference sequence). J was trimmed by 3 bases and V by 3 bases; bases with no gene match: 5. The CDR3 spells CASSMKSSGSYEQYF. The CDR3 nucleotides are TGTGCCAGTAGTATGAAGTCTAGCGGGAGCTACGAGCAGTACTTC.

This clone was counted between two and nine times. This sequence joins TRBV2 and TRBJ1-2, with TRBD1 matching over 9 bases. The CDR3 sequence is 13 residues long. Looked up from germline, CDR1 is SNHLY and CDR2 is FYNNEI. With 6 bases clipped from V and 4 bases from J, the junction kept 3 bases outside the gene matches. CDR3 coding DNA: TGTGCCAGCAGGGACAGGGGACTCTATGGCTACACCTTC. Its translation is CASRDRGLYGYTF.

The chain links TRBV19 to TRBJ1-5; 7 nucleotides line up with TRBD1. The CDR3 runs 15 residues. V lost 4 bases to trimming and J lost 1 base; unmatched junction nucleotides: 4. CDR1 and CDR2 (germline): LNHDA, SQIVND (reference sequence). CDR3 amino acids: CASSNKGQSNQPQHF. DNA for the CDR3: TGTGCCAGTAGTAATAAGGGACAGAGCAATCAGCCCCAGCATTTT.

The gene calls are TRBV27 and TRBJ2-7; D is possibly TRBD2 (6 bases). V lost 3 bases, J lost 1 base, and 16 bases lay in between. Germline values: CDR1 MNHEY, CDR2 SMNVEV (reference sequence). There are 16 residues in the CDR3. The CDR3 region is CASSFSGAPSSYEQYF. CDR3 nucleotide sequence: TGTGCCAGCAGTTTTAGCGGAGCACCTTCTTCCTACGAGCAGTACTTC.